The 20 T cell receptor beta chains below all came from one sample that was sequenced in a study of blood T cell repertoires in COVID-19. The table came from immunoSEQ multiplex PCR; TCRdb's copy has only in-frame clones and leaves some out. The sample yields fewer than 200,000 clones, about nine tenths seen once. The material sequenced was peripheral blood. These receptors were obtained from a woman aged 55-70 years who had recovered from COVID-19.

The chain links TRBV6-5 to TRBJ1-2; 8 bases fit TRBD1. Germline lookup yields CDR1 MNHEY and CDR2 SVGAGI. V trimming: 10 bases; J trimming: 3 bases; junction bases outside the gene matches: 4. CDR3 length: 12 residues. The CDR3 DNA follows: TGTGCCACCAAGACAGGGGACTATGGCTACACCTTC. This translates into CATKTGDYGYTF.

The genes are TRBV4-1 and TRBJ1-5; D is uncertain. V was clipped by 4 bases and J by 2 bases, with 18 bases between them. Germline CDR1 reads MGHRA; CDR2 reads YSYEKL. The CDR3 extends over 17 amino acids. The CDR3 DNA sequence: TGCGCCAGCAGCCGGAGCTCGGAGGCGGTCGGCAATCAGCCCCAGCATTTT. Residues: CASSRSSEAVGNQPQHF.

The rearrangement links TRBV2 to TRBJ1-3; 8 bases map to TRBD1. The V segment lost 6 bases and the J segment 0 bases; nucleotides outside the gene matches: 4. The CDR3 contains 15 residues. Looked up from germline, CDR1 is SNHLY and CDR2 is FYNNEI. This chain's CDR3 is CASRDGQGSGNTIYF. The DNA for the CDR3 is TGTGCCAGCAGGGACGGACAGGGCTCTGGAAACACCATATATTTT. Together with reference TRBV2 and TRBJ1-3, the CDR3 gives the full variable domain: EPEVTQTPSHQVTQMGQEVILRCVPISNHLYFYWYRQILGQKVEFLVSFYNNEISEKSEIFDDQFSVERPDGSNFTLKIRSTKLEDSAMYFCASRDGQGSGNTIYFGEGSWLTVV.

This sequence joins TRBV9 and TRBJ2-3; tentatively, D is TRBD2 (5 bases). The CDR3 contains 14 residues. V was cut by 3 bases and J by 4 bases, with 12 bases left in between. Germline loops: CDR1 SGDLS, CDR2 YYNGEE. This CDR3 reads CASSDGRLPDTQYF. In nucleotides, the CDR3 is TGTGCCAGCAGCGACGGACGACTACCAGATACGCAGTATTTT.

The count of this clone is one. J is TRBJ1-3 and V is TRBV7-8; 9 bases are a match to TRBD1. This CDR3 comprises 17 residues. Unmatched junction bases numbered 8, after V lost 4 bases and J lost 1 base. Germline CDR1 reads SGHVS; CDR2 reads FQNEAQ. The CDR3 DNA reads TGTGCCAGCAGCTCCAACAGGGGGCGGACGTCTGGAAACACCATATATTTT. It encodes CASSSNRGRTSGNTIYF.

V and J are TRBV5-1 and TRBJ2-1, with 10 bases fitting TRBD2. CDR1 and CDR2 from the germline V gene are SGHRS and YFSETQ. The CDR3 is made up of 16 amino acids. Losses at the gene ends were 1 base for V and 5 bases for J; bases not matched to a gene: 6. DNA of the CDR3: TGCGCCAGCAGCTTGAGTCTAGCGGGGGTTAACAATGAGCAGTTCTTC. Translation: CASSLSLAGVNNEQFF. Filled out from reference TRBV5-1 and TRBJ2-1, the complete variable domain reads KAGVTQTPRYLIKTRGQQVTLSCSPISGHRSVSWYQQTPGQGLQFLFEYFSETQRNKGNFPGRFSGRQFSNSRSEMNVSTLELGDSALYLCASSLSLAGVNNEQFFGPGTRLTVL.

This clone was found many times. The chain is built from TRBV2 and TRBJ2-7; weak D call: TRBD1 (5 bases). V was shortened by 8 bases and J by 0 bases, with 17 bases between the two germline ends. Germline CDR1 reads SNHLY; CDR2 reads FYNNEI. This CDR3 is built from 15 residues. The CDR3: CASPRTSQSSYEQYF. For the CDR3, the DNA is TGTGCCAGCCCCCGGACATCGCAGAGCTCCTACGAGCAGTACTTC.

Only a few counts were recorded for this clone. A junction end diverges from the germline sequence, so it may reflect a read error. This sequence joins TRBV23-1 and TRBJ1-4; no definite D call. TRBV23-1 is annotated as an ORF whose role is uncertain. The CDR3 loop spans 8 amino acids. DNA of the CDR3: TGTCGGGGTGAAAAACTGTTTTTT. Amino acid sequence: CRGEKLFF.

The chain employs TRBV9 and TRBJ2-5, with 11 bases matching TRBD2. J gave up 5 bases and V 0 bases, and 6 bases lay outside the gene matches. CDR3 length equals 16 residues. Germline-derived CDR1 and CDR2 are SGDLS and YYNGEE. For the CDR3, the DNA is TGTGCCAGCAGCGTAGGTAGCGGGGGGGCCTTCGAGACCCAGTACTTC. Translated, it gives CASSVGSGGAFETQYF. Together with reference TRBV9 and TRBJ2-5, the CDR3 gives the full variable domain: DSGVTQTPKHLITATGQRVTLRCSPRSGDLSVYWYQQSLDQGLQFLIQYYNGEERAKGNILERFSAQQFPDLHSELNLSSLELGDSALYFCASSVGSGGAFETQYFGPGTRLLVL.

The V and J genes are TRBV7-2 and TRBJ1-2; D call uncertain. V lost 4 bases to trimming and J lost 3 bases, with 12 bases between them. The germline V gene encodes CDR1 SGHTA and CDR2 FQGNSA. The CDR3 is 14 amino acids. CDR3 sequence reads: CASSSYREDYGYTF. Here the CDR3 DNA reads TGTGCCAGCAGCTCGTACCGGGAGGACTATGGCTACACCTTC.

The chain employs TRBV30 and TRBJ1-1; the D is unclear. Germline V gene lookup returns CDR1 GTSNPN and CDR2 SVGIG (reference sequence). The CDR3 loop spans 12 amino acids. V was clipped by 4 bases and J by 5 bases, with 11 bases between them. The CDR3 nucleotides are TGTGCCTGGATAGAGGGTTGGACTGAAGCTTTCTTT. Protein: CAWIEGWTEAFF.

The rearrangement links TRBV2 to TRBJ1-1; D might be TRBD1 (5 bases). This CDR3 has 14 amino acids. V was shortened by 4 bases and J by 1 base, with 10 bases between the two germline ends. The germline gives CDR1 SNHLY, CDR2 FYNNEI. CDR3 nucleotides: TGTGCCAGCAGTGTCCAGGGATCGAACACTGAAGCTTTCTTT. The encoded protein is CASSVQGSNTEAFF. Combining the CDR3 with reference TRBV2 and TRBJ1-1 gives the whole variable domain EPEVTQTPSHQVTQMGQEVILRCVPISNHLYFYWYRQILGQKVEFLVSFYNNEISEKSEIFDDQFSVERPDGSNFTLKIRSTKLEDSAMYFCASSVQGSNTEAFFGQGTRLTVV.

The J gene is TRBJ2-4, the V gene TRBV20-1; TRBD2 matches at 8 bases. Germline V gives CDR1 DFQATT, CDR2 SNEGSKA (reference sequence). The CDR3 has 12 amino acids. J lost 11 bases, V lost 3 bases, and 6 bases had no gene match. The DNA of the CDR3 is TGCAGTGCTAGTCGCCGGGAGGGCGTTCAGTACTTC. Translation gives CSASRREGVQYF.

The chain couples TRBV5-4 to TRBJ1-1, with TRBD1 matching 7 bases. V shed 4 bases, J shed 3 bases, and the junction held 12 bases outside the gene matches. The CDR3 is 16 amino acids. Looked up from germline, CDR1 is SGHNT and CDR2 is YYREEE (reference sequence). The CDR3: CASSRRQGRVDTEAFF. The CDR3 DNA sequence: TGTGCCAGCAGCCGTCGACAGGGAAGGGTGGACACTGAAGCTTTCTTT.

The CDR3 bases are TGCGCCAGCAGCCAAGATACGGGACTAGCGGGGGAGACCCAGTACTTC. It encodes CASSQDTGLAGETQYF. The V call is TRBV4-1, the J call TRBJ2-5; 13 bases match TRBD2. The V and J ends lost 0 bases and 5 bases, in that order; junction bases with no gene match: 3. CDR3 size: 16 residues. Germline CDR1 reads MGHRA; CDR2 reads YSYEKL.

The J gene is TRBJ2-5, the V gene TRBV6-6; D gene ambiguous. The CDR3 spans 13 residues. Germline-derived CDR1 and CDR2 are MNHNY and SVGAGI (reference sequence). Trimming removed 8 bases at V and 1 base at J, with 11 bases between. For the CDR3, the DNA is TGTGCCAGCGCGACACAGACCCAAGAGACCCAGTACTTC. Protein product: CASATQTQETQYF.

This clone was recorded a few times. The chain joins TRBV4-1 to TRBJ2-7; 11 bases agree with TRBD1. In germline, CDR1 is MGHRA, CDR2 YSYEKL. This CDR3 is built from 17 residues. The trim removed 5 bases at V and 2 bases at J, leaving 11 bases unmatched. CDR3 DNA: TGCGCCAGCAGCGAATTCGGACAGGGGGCTTCAACCTACGAGCAGTACTTC. Protein product: CASSEFGQGASTYEQYF.

This sequence joins TRBV19 and TRBJ1-5; D gene ambiguous. Germline CDR1 LNHDA, CDR2 SQIVND (reference sequence). Trimming stripped 2 bases from V and 6 bases from J, with 5 bases between. The CDR3 has 12 amino acids. The CDR3 protein is CASSILFQPQHF. CDR3 DNA: TGTGCCAGTAGTATATTATTTCAGCCCCAGCATTTT.

The chain employs TRBV29-1 and TRBJ2-7; the D gene is possibly TRBD2 (5 bases). Trimming cost V 6 bases and J 3 bases, with 15 bases left between them. In germline, CDR1 is SQVTM, CDR2 ANQGSEA. The CDR3 is 13 residues long. CDR3 nucleotides: TGCAGCGTGCAGTCGGACTGGGGCTACGAGCAGTACTTC. Protein: CSVQSDWGYEQYF.

The chain links TRBV9 to TRBJ2-4; maybe TRBD2 (6 bases). The V end was cut by 3 bases, the J end by 2 bases, with 9 bases between. This CDR3 contains 14 residues. CDR1 is SGDLS, CDR2 YYNGEE, per germline. CDR3 coding DNA: TGTGCCAGCAGCGGCGCGGGATCCAAAAACATTCAGTACTTC. Amino acid sequence: CASSGAGSKNIQYF.